The present T cell receptor beta chain was sequenced within a study of blood T cell repertoires in COVID-19. Study overall: The United States, Italy and Spain were the sources of the acute and convalescent COVID-19 samples. Sources were T cells, B-cell-depleted T cells, or PBMCs; the material itself was cDNA or gDNA.

This CDR3 region has 14 residues. Looked up from germline, CDR1 is SGHDT and CDR2 is YYEEEE. The V gene end was trimmed by 5 bases and the J gene end by 5 bases; junction bases not matched to a gene: 8. Original analysis: By means of reference gene primer amplification, nucleated cell counts were estimated. Sequencing used immunoSEQ multiplex PCR; TCRdb keeps in-frame clones, though not all of them. Clonal size and the V and J genes are those of that table, whereas D and trimming came from the DNA. The data show fewer than 350,000 clones, with about 87% seen just once and approximately 8% held by the top ten.

Input material: peripheral blood. This TCR came from a woman aged 50 to 65 who had recovered from COVID-19. The V gene is TRBV5-6, the J gene TRBJ1-1; 8 bases match TRBD1. CDR3 sequence reads: CASSWDRRETEAFF. In nucleotides, the CDR3 is TGTGCCAGCAGTTGGGACAGGCGGGAGACTGAAGCTTTCTTT.